Detailed here is one TCR beta chain. Its antigen remains unknown. TCR beta rearrangements were amplified from peripheral blood genomic DNA. This specimen comes from a study of T cell repertoires in aging, cancer and after chemotherapy. Findings and caveats of the study: In healthy donors, age-related TCR diversity loss mainly reflected lost richness.

Multiplex touch-down PCR with TRB-A/B primers amplified rearranged V-D-J TRB sequences. TCRdb recomputed calls from the multiplex PCR reads with MiXCR, one row per CDR3 protein. The sample contains some 9,900 distinct CDR3 sequences, around a third of which appear only once. Germline-derived CDR1 and CDR2 are SGHTA and FQGTGA. The CDR3 is made up of 13 amino acids. V was pared by 5 bases and J by 10 bases, with 15 bases between. The V and J genes are TRBV7-3 and TRBJ2-1, with D hard to call. This clonotype originated in a human donor in good health. Sequencing was carried out using blood. The CDR3 DNA is TGTGCCAGCAGCGCCGGTATCGACGGGGAGCAGTTCTTC. It codes for CASSAGIDGEQFF.